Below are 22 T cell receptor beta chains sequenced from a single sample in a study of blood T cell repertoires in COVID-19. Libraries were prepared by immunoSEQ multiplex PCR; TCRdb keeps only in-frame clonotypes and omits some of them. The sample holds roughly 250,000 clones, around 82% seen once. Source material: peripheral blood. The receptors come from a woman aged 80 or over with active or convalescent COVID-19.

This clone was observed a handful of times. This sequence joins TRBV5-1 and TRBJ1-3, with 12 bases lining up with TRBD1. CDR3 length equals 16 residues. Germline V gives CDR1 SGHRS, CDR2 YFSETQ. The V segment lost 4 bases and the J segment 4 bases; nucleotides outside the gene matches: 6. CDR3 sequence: CASSGGQGATGNTIYF. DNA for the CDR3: TGCGCCAGCAGCGGGGGACAGGGGGCTACCGGAAACACCATATATTTT.

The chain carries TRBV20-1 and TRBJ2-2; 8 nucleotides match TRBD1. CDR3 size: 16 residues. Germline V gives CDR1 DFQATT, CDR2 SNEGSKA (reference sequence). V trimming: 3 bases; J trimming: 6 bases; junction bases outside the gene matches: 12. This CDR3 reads CSASPPGGGVAGELFF. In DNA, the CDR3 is TGCAGTGCTAGTCCCCCAGGGGGCGGGGTGGCCGGGGAGCTGTTTTTT.

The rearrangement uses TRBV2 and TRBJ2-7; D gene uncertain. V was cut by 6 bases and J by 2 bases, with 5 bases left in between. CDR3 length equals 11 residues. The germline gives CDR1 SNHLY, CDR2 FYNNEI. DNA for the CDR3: TGTGCCAGCAGCGGTACCTACGAGCAGTACTTC. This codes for CASSGTYEQYF.

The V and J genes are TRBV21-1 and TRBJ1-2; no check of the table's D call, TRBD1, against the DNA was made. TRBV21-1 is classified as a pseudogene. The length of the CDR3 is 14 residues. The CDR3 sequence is CASFGQVSDYGYTF. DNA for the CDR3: TGTGCCAGCTTTGGACAGGTTTCCGACTATGGCTACACCTTC.

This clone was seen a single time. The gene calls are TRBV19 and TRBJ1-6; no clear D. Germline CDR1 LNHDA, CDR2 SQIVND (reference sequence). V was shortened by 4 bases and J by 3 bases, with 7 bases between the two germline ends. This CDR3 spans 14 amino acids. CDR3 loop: CASSTQIYNSPLHF. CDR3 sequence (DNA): TGTGCCAGTAGTACGCAGATCTATAATTCACCCCTCCACTTT.

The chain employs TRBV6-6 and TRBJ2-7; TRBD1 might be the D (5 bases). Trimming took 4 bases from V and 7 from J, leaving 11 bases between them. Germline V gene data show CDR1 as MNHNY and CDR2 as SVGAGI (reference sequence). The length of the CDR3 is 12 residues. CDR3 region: CASSSDTTEQYF. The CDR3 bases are TGTGCCAGCAGTTCGGACACAACTGAGCAGTACTTC.

Written as DNA, the CDR3 is TGTGCCAGCAGTTTATCGAGACAGCGGAACACTGAAGCTTTCTTT. This sequence encodes CASSLSRQRNTEAFF. The chain couples TRBV27 to TRBJ1-1; the D gene is possibly TRBD1 (5 bases). The CDR3 length is 15 residues. V lost 0 bases to trimming and J lost 1 base, with 9 bases between them. Germline lookup yields CDR1 MNHEY and CDR2 SMNVEV (reference sequence).

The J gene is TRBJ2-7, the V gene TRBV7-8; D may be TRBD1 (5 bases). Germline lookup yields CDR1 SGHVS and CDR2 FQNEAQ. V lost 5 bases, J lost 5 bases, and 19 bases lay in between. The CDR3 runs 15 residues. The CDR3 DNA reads TGTGCCAGCAGCCCAGCGCGGCAGGGCTTTGACGAGCAGTACTTC. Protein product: CASSPARQGFDEQYF.

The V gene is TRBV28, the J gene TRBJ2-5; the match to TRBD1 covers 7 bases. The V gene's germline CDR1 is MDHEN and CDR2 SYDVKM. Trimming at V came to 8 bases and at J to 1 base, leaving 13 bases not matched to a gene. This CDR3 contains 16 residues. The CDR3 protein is CASRTALTGTQETQYF. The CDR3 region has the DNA TGTGCCAGCCGGACAGCACTGACAGGGACCCAAGAGACCCAGTACTTC.

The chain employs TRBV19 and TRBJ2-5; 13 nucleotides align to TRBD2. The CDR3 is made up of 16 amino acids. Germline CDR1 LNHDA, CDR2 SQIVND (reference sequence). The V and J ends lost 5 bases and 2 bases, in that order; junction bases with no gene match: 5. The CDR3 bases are TGTGCCAGTAGTGGGACTAGCGGGGCCTTACAAGAGACCCAGTACTTC. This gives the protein CASSGTSGALQETQYF. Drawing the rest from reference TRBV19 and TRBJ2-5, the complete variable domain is DGGITQSPKYLFRKEGQNVTLSCEQNLNHDAMYWYRQDPGQGLRLIYYSQIVNDFQKGDIAEGYSVSREKKESFPLTVTSAQKNPTAFYLCASSGTSGALQETQYFGPGTRLLVL.

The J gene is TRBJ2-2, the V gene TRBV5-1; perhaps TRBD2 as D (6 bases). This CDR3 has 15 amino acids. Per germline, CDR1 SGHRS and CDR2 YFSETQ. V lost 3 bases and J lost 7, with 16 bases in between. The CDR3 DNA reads TGCGCCAGCAGCTCACGTGGAGGGTCGGGCGGGGAGCTGTTTTTT. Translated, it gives CASSSRGGSGGELFF.

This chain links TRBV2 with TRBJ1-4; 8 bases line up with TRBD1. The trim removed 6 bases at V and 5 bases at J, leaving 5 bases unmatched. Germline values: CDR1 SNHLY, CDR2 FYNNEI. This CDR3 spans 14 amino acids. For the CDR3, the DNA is TGTGCCAGCAGCGACAGACAGGGGAATGAAAAACTGTTTTTT. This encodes CASSDRQGNEKLFF.

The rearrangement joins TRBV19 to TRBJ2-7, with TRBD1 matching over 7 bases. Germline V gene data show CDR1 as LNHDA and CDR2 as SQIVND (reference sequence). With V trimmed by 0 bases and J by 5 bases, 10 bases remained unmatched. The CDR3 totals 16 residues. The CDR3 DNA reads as TGTGCCAGTAGTATAGATTCCCGGACAGGTCTGGACGAGCAGTACTTC. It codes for CASSIDSRTGLDEQYF.

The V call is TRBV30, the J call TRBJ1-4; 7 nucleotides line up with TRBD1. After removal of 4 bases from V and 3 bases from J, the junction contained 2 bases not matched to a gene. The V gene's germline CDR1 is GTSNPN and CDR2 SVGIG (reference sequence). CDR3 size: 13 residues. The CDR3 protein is CAWTGQPNEKLFF. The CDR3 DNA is TGTGCCTGGACGGGACAGCCTAATGAAAAACTGTTTTTT.

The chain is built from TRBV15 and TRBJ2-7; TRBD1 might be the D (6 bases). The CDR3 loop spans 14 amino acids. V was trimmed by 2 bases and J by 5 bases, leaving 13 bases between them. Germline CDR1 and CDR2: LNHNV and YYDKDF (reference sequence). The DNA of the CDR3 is TGTGCCACCAGCAGATCTGGGGGCAGCGACGAGCAGTACTTC. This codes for CATSRSGGSDEQYF.

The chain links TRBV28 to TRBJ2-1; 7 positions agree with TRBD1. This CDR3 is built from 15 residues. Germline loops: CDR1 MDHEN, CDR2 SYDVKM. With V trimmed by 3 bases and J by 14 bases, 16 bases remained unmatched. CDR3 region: CASSFNYKRQGLKFF. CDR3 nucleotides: TGTGCCAGCAGTTTCAACTATAAACGACAGGGTTTAAAGTTCTTC.

This chain's CDR3 is CASKRGGVNQPQHF. The CDR3 DNA follows: TGTGCCAGCAAAAGGGGGGGTGTAAATCAGCCCCAGCATTTT. The chain links TRBV27 to TRBJ1-5; tentatively, D is TRBD1 (6 bases). The CDR3 consists of 14 residues. Trimming pared 7 bases from V and 4 bases from J, leaving 14 bases between. Germline CDR1 and CDR2: MNHEY and SMNVEV (reference sequence).

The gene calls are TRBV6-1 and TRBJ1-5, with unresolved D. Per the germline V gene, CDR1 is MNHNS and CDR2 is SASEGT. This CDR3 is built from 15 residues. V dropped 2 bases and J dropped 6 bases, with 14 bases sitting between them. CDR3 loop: CASSEFPQAGQPQHF. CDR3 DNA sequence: TGTGCCAGCAGTGAATTCCCTCAAGCCGGTCAGCCCCAGCATTTT.

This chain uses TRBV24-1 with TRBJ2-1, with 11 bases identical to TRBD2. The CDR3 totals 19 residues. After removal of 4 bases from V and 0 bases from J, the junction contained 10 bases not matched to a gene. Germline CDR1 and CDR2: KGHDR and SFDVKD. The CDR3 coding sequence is TGTGCCACCAGTGACCCCGGGACTAGCGGCCGCAGCTCCTACAATGAGCAGTTCTTC. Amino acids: CATSDPGTSGRSSYNEQFF.

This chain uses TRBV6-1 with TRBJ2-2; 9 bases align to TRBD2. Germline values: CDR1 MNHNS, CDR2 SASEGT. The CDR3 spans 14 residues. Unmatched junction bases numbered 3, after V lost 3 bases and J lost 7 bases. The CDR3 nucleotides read TGTGCCAGCAGTGAGGGACTAGCAGGCGGGGAGCTGTTTTTT. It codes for CASSEGLAGGELFF.

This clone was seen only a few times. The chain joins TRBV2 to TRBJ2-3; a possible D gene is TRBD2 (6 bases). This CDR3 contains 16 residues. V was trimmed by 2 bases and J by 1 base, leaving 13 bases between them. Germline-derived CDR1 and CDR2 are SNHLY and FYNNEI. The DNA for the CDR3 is TGTGCCAGCAGTGAAAGAAGGGCTAGCGGCACAGATACGCAGTATTTT. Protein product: CASSERRASGTDTQYF.

The CDR3 sequence: CASSLSGGAYNSPLHF. The CDR3 nucleotides read TGTGCCAGCAGTTTATCGGGGGGAGCCTATAATTCACCCCTCCACTTT. The genes are TRBV28 and TRBJ1-6; the D gene is possibly TRBD1 (5 bases). CDR3 length: 16 amino acids. Germline CDR1 and CDR2: MDHEN and SYDVKM. The V gene lost 1 base and the J gene lost 2 bases, with 9 bases spanning the gap.